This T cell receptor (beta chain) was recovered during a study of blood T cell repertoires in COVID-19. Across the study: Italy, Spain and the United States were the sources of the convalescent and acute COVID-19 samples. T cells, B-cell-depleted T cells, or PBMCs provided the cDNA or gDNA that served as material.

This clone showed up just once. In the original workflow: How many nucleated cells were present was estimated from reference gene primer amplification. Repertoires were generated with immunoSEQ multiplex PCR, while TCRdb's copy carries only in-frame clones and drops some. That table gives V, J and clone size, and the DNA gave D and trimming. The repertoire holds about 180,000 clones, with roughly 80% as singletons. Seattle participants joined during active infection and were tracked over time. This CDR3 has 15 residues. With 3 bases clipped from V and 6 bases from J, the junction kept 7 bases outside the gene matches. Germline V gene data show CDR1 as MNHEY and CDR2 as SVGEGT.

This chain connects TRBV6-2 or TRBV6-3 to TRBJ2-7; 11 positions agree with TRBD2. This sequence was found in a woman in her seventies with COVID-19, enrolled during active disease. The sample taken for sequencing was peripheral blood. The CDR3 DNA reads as TGTGCCAGCAGTTATTCTAGACTAGCGGGATTCGAGCAGTACTTC. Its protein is CASSYSRLAGFEQYF.